These 2 T cell receptor beta chains came from one sample sequenced in a study of cytomegalovirus exposure and HLA in healthy donors. The PCR employed 60 Vbeta primers together with 13 Jbeta primers. The table came from immunoSEQ multiplex PCR; TCRdb's copy has only in-frame clones and leaves some out. This sample has over 100,000 clones; 75% to 85% occur once, and the top ten carry under 3%. Sequenced sample: PBMCs. The receptors were sampled from a woman aged 18 to 35 in good health and CMV-seropositive.

V gene TRBV11-2 combines with J gene TRBJ2-5; 11 bases fit TRBD2. Trimming cost V 3 bases and J 2 bases; bases outside gene matches: 8. This CDR3 contains 17 residues. CDR1 is SGHAT, CDR2 FQNNGV, per germline. CDR3 nucleotide sequence: TGTGCCAGCAGCTTCCTAGCGGGGGGACCTTTACAAGAGACCCAGTACTTC. Translating it yields CASSFLAGGPLQETQYF. The full variable domain, completed using reference TRBV11-2 and TRBJ2-5, is EAGVAQSPRYKIIEKRQSVAFWCNPISGHATLYWYQQILGQGPKLLIQFQNNGVVDDSQLPKDRFSAERLKGVDSTLKIQPAKLEDSAVYLCASSFLAGGPLQETQYFGPGTRLLVL.

The V gene is TRBV6-5, the J gene TRBJ2-7, with 10 bases matching TRBD1. Trimming removed 4 bases from V and 5 bases from J; junction bases left unmatched: 2. The CDR3 has 13 residues. Germline V gives CDR1 MNHEY, CDR2 SVGAGI. CDR3 sequence: CASSWTGGNEQYF. In DNA, the CDR3 is TGTGCCAGCAGTTGGACAGGGGGTAACGAGCAGTACTTC.